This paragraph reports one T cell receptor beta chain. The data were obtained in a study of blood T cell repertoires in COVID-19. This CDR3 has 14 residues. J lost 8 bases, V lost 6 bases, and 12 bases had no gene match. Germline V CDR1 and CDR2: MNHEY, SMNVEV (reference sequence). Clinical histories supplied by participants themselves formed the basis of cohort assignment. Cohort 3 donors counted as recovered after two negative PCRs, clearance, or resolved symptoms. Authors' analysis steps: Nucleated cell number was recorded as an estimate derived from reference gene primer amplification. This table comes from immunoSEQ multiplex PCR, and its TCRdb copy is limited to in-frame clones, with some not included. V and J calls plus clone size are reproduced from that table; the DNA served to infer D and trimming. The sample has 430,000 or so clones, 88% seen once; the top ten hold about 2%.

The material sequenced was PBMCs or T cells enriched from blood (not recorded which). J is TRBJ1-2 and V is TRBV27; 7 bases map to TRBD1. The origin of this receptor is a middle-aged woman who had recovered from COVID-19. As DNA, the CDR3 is TGTGCCAGCAGCCCTCTCCGGGACAGTCAAGGCTACACCTTC. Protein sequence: CASSPLRDSQGYTF.